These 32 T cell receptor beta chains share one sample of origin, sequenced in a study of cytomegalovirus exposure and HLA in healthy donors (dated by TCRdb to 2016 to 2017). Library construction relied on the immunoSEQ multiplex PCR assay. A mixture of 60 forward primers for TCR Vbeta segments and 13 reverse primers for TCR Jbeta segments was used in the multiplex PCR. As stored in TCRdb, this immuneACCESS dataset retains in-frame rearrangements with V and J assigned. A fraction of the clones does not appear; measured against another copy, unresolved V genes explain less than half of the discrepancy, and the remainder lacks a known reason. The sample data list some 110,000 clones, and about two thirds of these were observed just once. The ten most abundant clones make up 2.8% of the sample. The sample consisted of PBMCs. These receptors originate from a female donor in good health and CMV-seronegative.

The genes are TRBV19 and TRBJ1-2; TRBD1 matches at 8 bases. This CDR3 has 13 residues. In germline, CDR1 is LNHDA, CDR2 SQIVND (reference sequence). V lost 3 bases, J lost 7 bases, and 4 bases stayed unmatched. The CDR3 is CASSIGTGRGYTF. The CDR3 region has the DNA TGTGCCAGTAGTATCGGGACAGGTCGTGGCTACACCTTC. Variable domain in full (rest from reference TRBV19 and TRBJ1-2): DGGITQSPKYLFRKEGQNVTLSCEQNLNHDAMYWYRQDPGQGLRLIYYSQIVNDFQKGDIAEGYSVSREKKESFPLTVTSAQKNPTAFYLCASSIGTGRGYTFGSGTRLTVV.

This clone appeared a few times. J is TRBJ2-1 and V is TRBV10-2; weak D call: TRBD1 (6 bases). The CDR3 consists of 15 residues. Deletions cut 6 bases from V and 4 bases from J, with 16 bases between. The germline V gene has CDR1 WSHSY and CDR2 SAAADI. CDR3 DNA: TGCGCCAGCAGGAACGAGGACAGCCGTTACAATGAGCAGTTCTTC. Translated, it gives CASRNEDSRYNEQFF.

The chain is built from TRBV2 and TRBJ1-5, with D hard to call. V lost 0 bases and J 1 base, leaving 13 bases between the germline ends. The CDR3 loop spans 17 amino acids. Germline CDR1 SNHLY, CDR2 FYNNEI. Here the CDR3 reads CASSEALPSLSNQPQHF. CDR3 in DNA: TGTGCCAGCAGTGAAGCGCTTCCCAGTTTAAGCAATCAGCCCCAGCATTTT.

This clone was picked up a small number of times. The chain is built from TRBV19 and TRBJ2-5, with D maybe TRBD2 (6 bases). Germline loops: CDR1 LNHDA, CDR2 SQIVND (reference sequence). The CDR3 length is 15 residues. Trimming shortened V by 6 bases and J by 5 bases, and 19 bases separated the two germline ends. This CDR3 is CASRDRDSLRETQYF. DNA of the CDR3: TGTGCCAGTAGAGACCGGGACTCCCTTCGGGAGACCCAGTACTTC. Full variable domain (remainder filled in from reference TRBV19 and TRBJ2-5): DGGITQSPKYLFRKEGQNVTLSCEQNLNHDAMYWYRQDPGQGLRLIYYSQIVNDFQKGDIAEGYSVSREKKESFPLTVTSAQKNPTAFYLCASRDRDSLRETQYFGPGTRLLVL.

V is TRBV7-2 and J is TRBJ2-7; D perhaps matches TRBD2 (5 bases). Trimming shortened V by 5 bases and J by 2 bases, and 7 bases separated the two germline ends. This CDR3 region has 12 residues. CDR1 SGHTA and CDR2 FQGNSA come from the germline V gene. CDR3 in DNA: TGTGCCAGCAGCCCCGGGACCTACGAGCAGTACTTC. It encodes CASSPGTYEQYF.

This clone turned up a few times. CDR3 protein: CASSSAATAGNTIYF. As DNA, the CDR3 is TGTGCCAGCAGTTCTGCCGCTACCGCCGGAAACACCATATATTTT. This chain joins TRBV6-5 and TRBJ1-3, with no clear D. V was pared by 4 bases and J by 4 bases, with 14 bases between. The germline V gene has CDR1 MNHEY and CDR2 SVGAGI. This CDR3 contains 15 residues.

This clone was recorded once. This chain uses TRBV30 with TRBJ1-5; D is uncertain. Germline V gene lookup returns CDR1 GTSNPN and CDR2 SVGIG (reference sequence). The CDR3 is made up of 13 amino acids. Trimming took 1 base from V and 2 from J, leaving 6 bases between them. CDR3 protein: CAWSEGGNQPQHF. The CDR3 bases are TGTGCCTGGAGTGAAGGAGGCAATCAGCCCCAGCATTTT. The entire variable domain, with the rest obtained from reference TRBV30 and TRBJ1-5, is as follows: SQTIHQWPATLVQPVGSPLSLECTVEGTSNPNLYWYRQAAGRGLQLLFYSVGIGQISSEVPQNLSASRPQDRQFILSSKKLLLSDSGFYLCAWSEGGNQPQHFGDGTRLSIL.

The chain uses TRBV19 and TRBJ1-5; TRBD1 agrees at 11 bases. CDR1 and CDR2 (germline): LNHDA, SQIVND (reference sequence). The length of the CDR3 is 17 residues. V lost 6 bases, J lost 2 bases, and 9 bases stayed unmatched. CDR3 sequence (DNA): TGTGCCAGTAGACTGGACAGGGGGCCGAAGGGCAATCAGCCCCAGCATTTT. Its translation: CASRLDRGPKGNQPQHF.

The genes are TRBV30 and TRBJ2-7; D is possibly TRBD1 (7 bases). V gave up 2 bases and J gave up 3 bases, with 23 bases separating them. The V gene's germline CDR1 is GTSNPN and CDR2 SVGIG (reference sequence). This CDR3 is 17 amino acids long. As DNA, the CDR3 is TGTGCCTGGAGTTCGGGACAGTTCGTCTCGGGGGTCTACGAGCAGTACTTC. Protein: CAWSSGQFVSGVYEQYF.

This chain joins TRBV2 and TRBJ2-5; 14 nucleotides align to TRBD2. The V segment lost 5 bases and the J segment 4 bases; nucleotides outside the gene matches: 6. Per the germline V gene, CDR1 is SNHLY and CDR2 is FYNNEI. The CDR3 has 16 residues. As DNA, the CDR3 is TGTGCCAGCAGTATAGGACTAGCGGGAGGATCAGAGACCCAGTACTTC. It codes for CASSIGLAGGSETQYF.

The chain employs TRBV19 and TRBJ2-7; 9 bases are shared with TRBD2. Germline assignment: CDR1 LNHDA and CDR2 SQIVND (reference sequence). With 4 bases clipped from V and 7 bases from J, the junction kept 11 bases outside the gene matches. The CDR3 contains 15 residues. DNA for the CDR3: TGTGCCAGTAGTACTCCCGGGACTAGCAGTGAAGAGCAGTACTTC. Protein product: CASSTPGTSSEEQYF.

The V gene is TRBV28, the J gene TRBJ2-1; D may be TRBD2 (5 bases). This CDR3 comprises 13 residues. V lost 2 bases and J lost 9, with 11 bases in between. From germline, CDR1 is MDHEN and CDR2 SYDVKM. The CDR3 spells CASSLTVGSEQFF. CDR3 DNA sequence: TGTGCCAGCAGTTTAACAGTTGGGAGTGAGCAGTTCTTC.

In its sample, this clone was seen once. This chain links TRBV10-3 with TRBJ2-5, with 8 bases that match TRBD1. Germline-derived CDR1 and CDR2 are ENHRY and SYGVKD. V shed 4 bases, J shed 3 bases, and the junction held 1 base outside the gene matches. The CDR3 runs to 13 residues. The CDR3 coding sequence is TGTGCCATCAGTGTGGACAGGGAAGAGACCCAGTACTTC. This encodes CAISVDREETQYF.

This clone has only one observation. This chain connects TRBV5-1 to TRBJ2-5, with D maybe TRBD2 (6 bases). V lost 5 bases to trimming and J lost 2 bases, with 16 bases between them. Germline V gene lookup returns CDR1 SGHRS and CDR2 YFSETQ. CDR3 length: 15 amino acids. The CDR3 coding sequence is TGCGCCAGCAGAACCGCGGGAATGATTCAAGAGACCCAGTACTTC. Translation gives CASRTAGMIQETQYF. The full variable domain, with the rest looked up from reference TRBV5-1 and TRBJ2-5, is KAGVTQTPRYLIKTRGQQVTLSCSPISGHRSVSWYQQTPGQGLQFLFEYFSETQRNKGNFPGRFSGRQFSNSRSEMNVSTLELGDSALYLCASRTAGMIQETQYFGPGTRLLVL.

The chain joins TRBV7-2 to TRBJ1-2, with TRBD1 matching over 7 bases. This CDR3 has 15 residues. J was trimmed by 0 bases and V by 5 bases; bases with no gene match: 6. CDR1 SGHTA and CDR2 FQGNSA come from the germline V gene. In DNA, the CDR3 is TGTGCCAGCAGCCCTAGACAGGGCCCTAACTATGGCTACACCTTC. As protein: CASSPRQGPNYGYTF.

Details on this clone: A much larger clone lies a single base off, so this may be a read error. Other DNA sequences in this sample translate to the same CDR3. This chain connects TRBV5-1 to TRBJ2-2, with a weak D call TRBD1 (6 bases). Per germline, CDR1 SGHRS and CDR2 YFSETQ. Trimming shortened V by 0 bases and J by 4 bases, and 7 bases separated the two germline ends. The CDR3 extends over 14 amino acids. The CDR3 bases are TGCGCCAGCAGCTTGGGGGGGCCCACCGGGGAGCTGTTTTTT. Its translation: CASSLGGPTGELFF. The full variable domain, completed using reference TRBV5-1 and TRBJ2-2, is KAGVTQTPRYLIKTRGQQVTLSCSPISGHRSVSWYQQTPGQGLQFLFEYFSETQRNKGNFPGRFSGRQFSNSRSEMNVSTLELGDSALYLCASSLGGPTGELFFGEGSRLTVL.

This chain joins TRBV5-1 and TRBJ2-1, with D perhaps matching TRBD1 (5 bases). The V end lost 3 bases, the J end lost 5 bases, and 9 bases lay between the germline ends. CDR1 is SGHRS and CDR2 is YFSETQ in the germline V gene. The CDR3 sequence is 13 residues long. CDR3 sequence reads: CASSSTVNNEQFF. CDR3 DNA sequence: TGCGCCAGCAGCTCGACAGTAAACAATGAGCAGTTCTTC.

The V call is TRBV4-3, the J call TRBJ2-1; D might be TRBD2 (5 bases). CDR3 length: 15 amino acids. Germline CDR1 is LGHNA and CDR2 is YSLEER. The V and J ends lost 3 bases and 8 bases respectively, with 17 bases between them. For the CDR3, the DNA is TGCGCCAGCAGCCATGAGTTTGTAGCGAGGGATGAGCAGTTCTTC. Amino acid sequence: CASSHEFVARDEQFF.

CDR3 nucleotide sequence: TGTGCCAGCAGCAAACAGGGCGGCTATGGCTACACCTTC. This codes for CASSKQGGYGYTF. The chain carries TRBV7-2 and TRBJ1-2, with D tentatively TRBD1 (6 bases). CDR3 size: 13 residues. V lost 5 bases to trimming and J lost 4 bases, with 11 bases between them. The germline V gene encodes CDR1 SGHTA and CDR2 FQGNSA.

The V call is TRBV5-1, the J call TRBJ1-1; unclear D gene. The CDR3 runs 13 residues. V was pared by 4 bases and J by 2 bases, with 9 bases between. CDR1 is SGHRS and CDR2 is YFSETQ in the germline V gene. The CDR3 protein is CASSLAENTEAFF. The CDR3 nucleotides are TGCGCCAGCAGCCTAGCAGAAAACACTGAAGCTTTCTTT.

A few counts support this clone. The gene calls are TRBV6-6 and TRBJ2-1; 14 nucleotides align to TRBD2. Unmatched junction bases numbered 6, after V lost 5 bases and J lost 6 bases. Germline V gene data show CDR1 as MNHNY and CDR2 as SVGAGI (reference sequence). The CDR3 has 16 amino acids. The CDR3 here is CASSPPGLAGGNEQFF. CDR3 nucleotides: TGTGCCAGCAGTCCCCCAGGACTAGCGGGAGGCAATGAGCAGTTCTTC.

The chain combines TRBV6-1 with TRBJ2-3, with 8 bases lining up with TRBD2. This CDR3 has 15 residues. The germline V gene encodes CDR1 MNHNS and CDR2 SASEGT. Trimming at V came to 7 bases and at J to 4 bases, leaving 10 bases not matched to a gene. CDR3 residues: CASTPGGVGADTQYF. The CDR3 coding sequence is TGTGCCAGCACCCCGGGAGGGGTCGGGGCAGATACGCAGTATTTT.

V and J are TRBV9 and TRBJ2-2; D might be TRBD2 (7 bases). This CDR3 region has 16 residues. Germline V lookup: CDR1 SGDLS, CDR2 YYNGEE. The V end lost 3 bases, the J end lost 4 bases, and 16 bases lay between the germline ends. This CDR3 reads CASSGGGGGITGELFF. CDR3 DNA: TGTGCCAGCAGCGGAGGGGGGGGCGGGATCACCGGGGAGCTGTTTTTT.

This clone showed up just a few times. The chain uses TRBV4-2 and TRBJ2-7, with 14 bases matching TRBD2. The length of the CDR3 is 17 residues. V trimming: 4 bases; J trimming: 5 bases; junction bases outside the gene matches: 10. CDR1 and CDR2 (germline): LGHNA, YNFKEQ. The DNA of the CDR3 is TGTGCCAGCAGCCGAGTCGGACTAGCGGGAGGAGCAAACGAGCAGTACTTC. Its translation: CASSRVGLAGGANEQYF.

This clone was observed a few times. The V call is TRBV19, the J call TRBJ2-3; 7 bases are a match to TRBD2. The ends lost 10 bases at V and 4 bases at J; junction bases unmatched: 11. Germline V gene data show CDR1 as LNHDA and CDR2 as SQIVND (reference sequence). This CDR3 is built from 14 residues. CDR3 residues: CATHGGRAPDTQYF. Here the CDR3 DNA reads TGTGCCACCCATGGTGGGAGGGCCCCAGATACGCAGTATTTT. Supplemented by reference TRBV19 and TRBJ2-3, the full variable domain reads DGGITQSPKYLFRKEGQNVTLSCEQNLNHDAMYWYRQDPGQGLRLIYYSQIVNDFQKGDIAEGYSVSREKKESFPLTVTSAQKNPTAFYLCATHGGRAPDTQYFGPGTRLTVL.

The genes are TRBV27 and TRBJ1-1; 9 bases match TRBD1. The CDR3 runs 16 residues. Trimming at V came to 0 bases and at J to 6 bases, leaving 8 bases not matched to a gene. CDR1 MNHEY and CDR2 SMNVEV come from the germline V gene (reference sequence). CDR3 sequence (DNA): TGTGCCAGCAGTTTATCACCTGCACAGGGGGCGGCTGAAGCTTTCTTT. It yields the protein CASSLSPAQGAAEAFF.

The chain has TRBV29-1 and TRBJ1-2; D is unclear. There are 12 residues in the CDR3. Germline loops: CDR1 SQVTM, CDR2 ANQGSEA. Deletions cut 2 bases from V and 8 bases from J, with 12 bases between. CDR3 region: CSVELPGSGYTF. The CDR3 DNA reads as TGCAGCGTTGAACTGCCGGGTAGCGGCTACACCTTC. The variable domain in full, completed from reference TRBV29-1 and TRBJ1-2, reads SAVISQKPSRDICQRGTSLTIQCQVDSQVTMMFWYRQQPGQSLTLIATANQGSEATYESGFVIDKFPISRPNLTFSTLTVSNMSPEDSSIYLCSVELPGSGYTFGSGTRLTVV.

The CDR3, as DNA: TGTGCCAGCAGCGTAGGACAGACCACAGATACGCAGTATTTT. Amino acid sequence: CASSVGQTTDTQYF. J is TRBJ2-3 and V is TRBV9, with D possibly matching TRBD1 (5 bases). The V end was cut by 0 bases, the J end by 2 bases, with 7 bases between. Germline assignment: CDR1 SGDLS and CDR2 YYNGEE. The CDR3 runs 14 residues.

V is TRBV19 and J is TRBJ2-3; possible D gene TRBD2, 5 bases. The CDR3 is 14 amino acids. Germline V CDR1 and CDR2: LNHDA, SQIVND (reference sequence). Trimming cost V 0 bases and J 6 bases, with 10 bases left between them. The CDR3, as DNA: TGTGCCAGTAGTATAGATTCGGGGTTGGATACGCAGTATTTT. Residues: CASSIDSGLDTQYF.

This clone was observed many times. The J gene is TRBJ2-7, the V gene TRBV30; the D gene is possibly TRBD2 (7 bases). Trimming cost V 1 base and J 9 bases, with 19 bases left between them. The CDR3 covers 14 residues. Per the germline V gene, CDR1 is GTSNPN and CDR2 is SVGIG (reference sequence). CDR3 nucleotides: TGTGCCTGGAGTGGAGGTGCGGGGGCCTTAGGGCAGTACTTC. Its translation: CAWSGGAGALGQYF.

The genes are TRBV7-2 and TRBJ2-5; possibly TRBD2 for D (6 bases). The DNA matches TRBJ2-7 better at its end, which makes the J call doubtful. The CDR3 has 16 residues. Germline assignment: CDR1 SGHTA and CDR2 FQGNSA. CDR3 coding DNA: TGTGCCAGCAGCTTCCACCTCGAGGAGGGCCCCTACGAGCAGTACTTC. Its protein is CASSFHLEEGPYEQYF.

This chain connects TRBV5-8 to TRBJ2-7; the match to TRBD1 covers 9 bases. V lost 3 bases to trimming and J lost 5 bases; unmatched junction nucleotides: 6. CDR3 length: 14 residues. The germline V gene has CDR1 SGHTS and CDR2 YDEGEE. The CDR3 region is CASSSRDRVNEQYF. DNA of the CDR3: TGTGCCAGCAGCTCCCGGGACAGGGTAAACGAGCAGTACTTC.